The rows below give T cell receptor beta chains drawn from one sample of a study of stem cell transplantation in POMP-related autoinflammatory disease. Sequenced by immunoSEQ multiplex PCR; TCRdb stores in-frame clones only, minus some. The sample carries about 68,000 clones, about nine tenths recorded once. The sample consisted of CD4+ T cells from PBMCs, taken after stem cell transplantation. The receptors here all came from a human patient with POMP-related autoinflammation and immune dysregulation (PRAID). Part of the T cells may come from the graft donor. Each CDR3 is given with its conserved first and last residue. Each record gives: V gene, J gene, clone size, D gene, CDR3 DNA, CDR3 protein. D genes are given only for firm matches. Only some rows state a clone size, as once, few, many or a class for expanded clones.

TRBV18	TRBJ2-7	.	TRBD2	TGTGCCAGCTCAGGGACTAGCGGGACCCACGAGCAGTACTTC	CASSGTSGTHEQYF
TRBV9	TRBJ1-3	.	.	TGTGCCAGCAGCGTAGGAGGGGGAACTGGAAACACCATATATTTT	CASSVGGGTGNTIYF
TRBV30	TRBJ1-2	.	.	TGTGCCTGGAGCGCTACGAACCTCCTGTCCTATGGCTACACCTTC	CAWSATNLLSYGYTF
TRBV7-7	TRBJ2-2	.	TRBD1	TGTGCCAGCAGCCCGGACAGGAAGTCCACCGGGGAGCTGTTTTTT	CASSPDRKSTGELFF
TRBV21-1	TRBJ2-6	.	.	TGTGCCAGCAGCGCAGCCTGGGCCAACGTCCTGACTTTC	CASSAAWANVLTF
TRBV28	TRBJ2-5	.	.	TGTGCCAGCAGTTTAGCAGGGGGGGGAGTGGAGACCCAGTACTTC	CASSLAGGGVETQYF
TRBV12-5	TRBJ2-3	.	.	TGTGCTAGTGGTTTGGGACTCGATAGCACAGATACGCAGTATTTT	CASGLGLDSTDTQYF
TRBV10-2	TRBJ2-1	.	.	TGCGCCAGCAGTCCTTCGGTCTACAATGAGCAGTTCTTC	CASSPSVYNEQFF
TRBV18	TRBJ2-4	.	.	TGTGCCAGCTCACGTATGTCTAAGAAGTCCAAAAACATTCAGTACTTC	CASSRMSKKSKNIQYF
TRBV6-5	TRBJ1-1	.	TRBD1	TGTGCCAGCAGTAAACAGGGGAGCACTGAAGCTTTCTTT	CASSKQGSTEAFF
TRBV3-1/TRBV3-2	TRBJ2-2	.	.	TGTGCCAGCAGCCAAAGGGACACCTTCACCGGGGAGCTGTTTTTT	CASSQRDTFTGELFF
TRBV5-1	TRBJ1-1	.	TRBD1	TGCGCCAGCAGGGCCGGGACAGGGAACACTGAAGCTTTCTTT	CASRAGTGNTEAFF
TRBV6-4	TRBJ2-1	.	.	TGTGCCAGCAGTGCCCGGGACGTCCGAGGGGAGCAGTTCTTC	CASSARDVRGEQFF
TRBV10-3	TRBJ1-5	.	.	TGTGCCATCAGCAATAACAGGGCCAATCAGCCCCAGCATTTT	CAISNNRANQPQHF
TRBV28	TRBJ2-3	.	TRBD2	TGTGCCAGCAGACGAGCGGGAGAAGGTGATACGCAGTATTTT	CASRRAGEGDTQYF
TRBV12-5	TRBJ2-1	.	.	TGTGCTAGTCGGGGGTCCCACAATGAGCAGTTCTTC	CASRGSHNEQFF
TRBV2	TRBJ1-3	.	.	TGTGCCAGCAGTGACATTCGGGCAGGGGAAAACACCATATATTTT	CASSDIRAGENTIYF
TRBV5-6	TRBJ2-5	.	.	TGTGCCAGCAGCTTGAGGGGGGAGACCCAGTACTTC	CASSLRGETQYF
TRBV7-8	TRBJ2-3	.	.	TGTGCCAGCAGCTTAGTAGTTGGTGATACGCAGTATTTT	CASSLVVGDTQYF
TRBV24-1	TRBJ2-2	.	.	TGTGCCACCAGTGATTCAGGTATTACCGGGGAGCTGTTTTTT	CATSDSGITGELFF
TRBV6-5	TRBJ2-7	.	.	TGTGCCAGCAGCCGCAACGGCTACGAGCAGTACTTC	CASSRNGYEQYF
TRBV11-2	TRBJ1-1	.	.	TGTGCCAGCAGCCGCGGACGGGGGGGGAACACTGAAGCTTTCTTT	CASSRGRGGNTEAFF
TRBV19	TRBJ2-1	.	.	TGTGCCAGTAGCTTCAGGGCAAGGGTTTACAATGAGCAGTTCTTC	CASSFRARVYNEQFF
TRBV15	TRBJ2-1	.	.	TGTGCCACCAGCAGAGATCACCACCAGGGGAATGAGCAGTTCTTC	CATSRDHHQGNEQFF
TRBV19	TRBJ1-5	few	TRBD1	TGTGCCAGTAAACAGGGGCGGCAGCCCCAGCATTTT	CASKQGRQPQHF
TRBV11-2	TRBJ1-1	.	.	TGTGCCAGCAGTCCGGGACGGTGGAACACTGAAGCTTTCTTT	CASSPGRWNTEAFF
TRBV5-1	TRBJ2-5	.	TRBD2	TGCGCCAGCAGCTTGCTCGGGGGGCAAGAGACCCAGTACTTC	CASSLLGGQETQYF
TRBV6-5	TRBJ1-5	.	.	TGTGCCAGCAATTCCCGTGCCCCGTCGGGTCAGCCCCAGCATTTT	CASNSRAPSGQPQHF
TRBV9	TRBJ2-3	.	.	TGTGCCAGCAGCTCCCCCCAGTCAGATACGCAGTATTTT	CASSSPQSDTQYF
TRBV5-1	TRBJ2-2	.	TRBD1	TGCGCCAGCAGCTCCCGGGACAGTACATTTGGGGAGCTGTTTTTT	CASSSRDSTFGELFF
TRBV5-4	TRBJ1-2	.	.	TGTGCCAGCAGCAGGGCAGGGGCTTCCTATGGCTACACCTTC	CASSRAGASYGYTF
TRBV5-1	TRBJ1-6	.	TRBD1	TGCGCCAGCAGCTCCCGTGAACAGGGGGATTCACCCCTCCACTTT	CASSSREQGDSPLHF
TRBV24-1	TRBJ2-3	.	.	TGTGCCACCAGTGATTTGTCCATAGCAGATACGCAGTATTTT	CATSDLSIADTQYF
TRBV19	TRBJ2-5	.	.	TGTGCCAGTAGCGGGCCCCAAGAGACCCAGTACTTC	CASSGPQETQYF